This T cell receptor (beta chain) was recovered during a study of T cells in Graves' hyperthyroidism and ophthalmopathy. This clonotype has just one count. Its antigen is unknown. The investigators amplified TCR beta CDR3 regions from RNA transcripts. The HTBI primer set drove a first-round RT-PCR of the TCR CDR3. One entry per CDR3 protein, called by TCRdb with MiXCR from the multiplex PCR reads. The profile shows fewer than 650,000 distinct CDR3 sequences, 46% of them singletons. The germline V and J ends were trimmed by 6 bases and 3 bases, with 12 bases remaining between them. CDR3 length equals 14 residues. Germline-derived CDR1 and CDR2 are SGHTA and FQGTGA. General study results and limits: The model predicted ophthalmopathy a median about 6.6 months before onset.

The TCR comes from an adult woman with Graves' disease, either hyperthyroidism or ophthalmopathy (not recorded which). The V and J genes are TRBV7-3 and TRBJ1-5; D gene unclear. Sequenced input: peripheral blood or thyroid tissue (not recorded which). The CDR3, as DNA: TGTGCCAGCAGATTTGCTCTGGACAATCAGCCCCAGCATTTT. It codes for CASRFALDNQPQHF. The entire variable domain, with the rest obtained from reference TRBV7-3 and TRBJ1-5, is as follows: GAGVSQTPSNKVTEKGKYVELRCDPISGHTALYWYRQSLGQGPEFLIYFQGTGAADDSGLPNDRFFAVRPEGSVSTLKIQRTERGDSAVYLCASRFALDNQPQHFGDGTRLSIL.